The clone carrying this TCR beta chain was counted a single time. Sequencing was performed with immunoSEQ multiplex PCR; in TCRdb, only in-frame clones are kept and a portion is missing. The data contain around 340,000 clones, just under 95% of them singletons. These data are taken from a study of shared T cell receptors in the human thymus. The sequence came from a human donor. Sequencing was done on a sample of thymocytes.

This chain's CDR3 is CASSNNGQGIIRYSNQPQHF. The CDR3 DNA reads as TGTGCCAGCAGCAATAACGGACAGGGGATAATTAGGTATAGCAATCAGCCCCAGCATTTT. The J gene is TRBJ1-5, the V gene TRBV28; 9 bases map to TRBD1. The CDR3 runs to 20 residues. Per the germline V gene, CDR1 is MDHEN and CDR2 is SYDVKM. The junction had 18 bases not matched to a gene; V was cut back by 6 bases and J by 0 bases.